This T cell receptor beta chain was sequenced during a study of T-cell memory formation after mild COVID-19. Study context: TCR clusters showed largely donor specificity.

This clonotype was counted many times. The length of the CDR3 is 16 residues. With V trimmed by 6 bases and J by 0 bases, 6 bases remained unmatched. CDR1 and CDR2 (germline): MNHEY, SVGAGI. After 5'RACE with constant-segment primers, TCR alpha and TCR beta cDNA libraries carrying sample barcodes and UMIs were obtained. TCRdb re-called the 5' RACE reads with MiXCR, one entry per CDR3 protein. The sample shows about 240,000 distinct CDR3 sequences, 9.4% of them seen only once. The clonotype was recovered from a young man who had mild COVID-19 (a few samples of this study predate the infection). Cell type and time point are not known. The rearrangement uses TRBV6-5 and TRBJ2-7; 12 bases are shared with TRBD2. The source material was PBMCs or a T cell subset sorted from them (not recorded which). The CDR3 DNA follows: TGTGCCAGCAGCCAAACTAGCGGGGGGCTCTCCTACGAGCAGTACTTC. Protein product: CASSQTSGGLSYEQYF.